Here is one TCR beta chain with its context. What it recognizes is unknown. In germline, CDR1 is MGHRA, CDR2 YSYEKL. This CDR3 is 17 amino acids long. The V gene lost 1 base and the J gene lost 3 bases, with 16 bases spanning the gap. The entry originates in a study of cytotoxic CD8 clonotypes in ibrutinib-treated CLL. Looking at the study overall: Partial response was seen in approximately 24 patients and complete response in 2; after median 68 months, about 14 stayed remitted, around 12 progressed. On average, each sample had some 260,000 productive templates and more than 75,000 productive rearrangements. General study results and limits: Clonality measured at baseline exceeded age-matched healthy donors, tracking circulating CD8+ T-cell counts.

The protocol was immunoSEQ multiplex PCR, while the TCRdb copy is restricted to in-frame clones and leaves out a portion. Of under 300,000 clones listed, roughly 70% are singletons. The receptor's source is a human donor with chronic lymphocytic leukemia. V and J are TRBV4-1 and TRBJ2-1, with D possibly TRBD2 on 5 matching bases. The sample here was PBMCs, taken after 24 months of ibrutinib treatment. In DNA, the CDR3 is TGCGCCAGCAGCCAAGGGGTGATAGCGAGGAACTACAATGAGCAGTTCTTC. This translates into CASSQGVIARNYNEQFF.